This T cell receptor (beta chain) was recorded in a study of CXCR3-negative and CXCR3-positive naive CD8 T cells. The study's findings and limits: CXCR3-positive naive cells had more hydrophobic TRB CDR3s than CXCR3-negative naive cells. Post-cryopreservation CXCR3 expression was partly diminished, and the bulk of assays employed fresh PBMCs. The study found that naive CXCR3-negative and CXCR3-positive cells shared TRBV-TRBJ usage, while memory cells differed.

The study made its TRB cDNA libraries by 5' RACE, adding UMI labels. TCRdb reworked the 5' RACE reads into one entry per CDR3 protein, no DNA. The listing contains about 84,000 distinct CDR3 sequences. The germline CDR1 and CDR2 sequences are LNHNV and YYDKDF (reference sequence). The length of the CDR3 is 14 residues. About this clonotype: Its antigen is unknown.

Triplicate approximately 300,000-cell sorts were made of each CD8+ T cell subset. A CD45RO-CCR7+CD27+CD95- phenotype identified naive CD8+ T cells. The chain employs TRBV15 and TRBJ2-1; TCRdb's D call of TRBD2 is untestable without DNA. The origin of this receptor is a human donor in good health. Some clones in this sample may be carry-over from other donors' samples. Sequencing was performed on naive CXCR3+ CD8+ T cells from blood. Subset specified: CD45RO-CCR7+CD27+CD95- naive CD8+ T cells expressing CXCR3 (TNR3+). The CDR3 loop reads CATGLPGSYNEQFF. Full variable domain (outside the CDR3, taken from reference TRBV15 and TRBJ2-1): DAMVIQNPRYQVTQFGKPVTLSCSQTLNHNVMYWYQQKSSQAPKLLFHYYDKDFNNEADTPDNFQSRRPNTSFCFLDIRSPGLGDTAMYLCATGLPGSYNEQFFGPGTRLTVL.